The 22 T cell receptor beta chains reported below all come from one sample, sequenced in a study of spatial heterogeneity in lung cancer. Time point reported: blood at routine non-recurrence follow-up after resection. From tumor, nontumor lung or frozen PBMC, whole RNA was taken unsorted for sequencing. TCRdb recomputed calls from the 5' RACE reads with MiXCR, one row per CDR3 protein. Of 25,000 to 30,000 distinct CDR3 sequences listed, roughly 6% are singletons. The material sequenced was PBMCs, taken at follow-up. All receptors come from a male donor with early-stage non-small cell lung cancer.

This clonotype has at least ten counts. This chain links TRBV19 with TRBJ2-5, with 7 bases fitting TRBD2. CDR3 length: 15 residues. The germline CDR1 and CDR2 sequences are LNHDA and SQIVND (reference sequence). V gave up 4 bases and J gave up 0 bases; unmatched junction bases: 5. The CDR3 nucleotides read TGTGCCAGTAGTAGCGGACTAGGGTACCAAGAGACCCAGTACTTC. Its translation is CASSSGLGYQETQYF.

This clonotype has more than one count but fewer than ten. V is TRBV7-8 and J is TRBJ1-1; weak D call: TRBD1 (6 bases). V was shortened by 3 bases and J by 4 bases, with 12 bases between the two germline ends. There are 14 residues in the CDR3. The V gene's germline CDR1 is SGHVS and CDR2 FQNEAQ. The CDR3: CASSFRQAGTEAFF. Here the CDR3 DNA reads TGTGCCAGCAGCTTCCGACAGGCCGGCACTGAAGCTTTCTTT.

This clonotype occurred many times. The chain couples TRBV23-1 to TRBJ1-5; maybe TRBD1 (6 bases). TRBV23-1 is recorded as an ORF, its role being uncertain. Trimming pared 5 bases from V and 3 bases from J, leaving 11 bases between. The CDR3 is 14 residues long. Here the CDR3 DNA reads TGCGCCAGCAGTTACAGGGTCCACAATCAGCCCCAGCATTTT. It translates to CASSYRVHNQPQHF.

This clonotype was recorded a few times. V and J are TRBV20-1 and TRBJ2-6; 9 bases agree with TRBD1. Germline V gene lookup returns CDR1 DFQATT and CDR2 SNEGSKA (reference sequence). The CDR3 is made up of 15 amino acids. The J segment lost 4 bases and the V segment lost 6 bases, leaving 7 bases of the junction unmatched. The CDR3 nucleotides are TGCAGTGCCCCGAACAGGGGGCGAGGGGCCAACGTCCTGACTTTC. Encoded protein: CSAPNRGRGANVLTF.

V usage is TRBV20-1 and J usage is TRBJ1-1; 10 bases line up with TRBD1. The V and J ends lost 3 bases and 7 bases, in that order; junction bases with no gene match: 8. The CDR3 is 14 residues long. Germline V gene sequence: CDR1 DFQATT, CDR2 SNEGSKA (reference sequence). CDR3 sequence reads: CSASSWTGGLEAFF. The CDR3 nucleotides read TGCAGTGCTAGTTCTTGGACAGGGGGGCTTGAAGCTTTCTTT.

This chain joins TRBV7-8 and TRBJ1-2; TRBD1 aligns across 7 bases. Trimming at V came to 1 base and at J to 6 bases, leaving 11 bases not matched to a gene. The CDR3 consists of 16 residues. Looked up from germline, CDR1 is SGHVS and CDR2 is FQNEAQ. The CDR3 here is CASSLEGSLTGHGYTF. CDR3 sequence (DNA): TGTGCCAGCAGCTTAGAGGGGTCTTTGACAGGGCATGGCTACACCTTC.

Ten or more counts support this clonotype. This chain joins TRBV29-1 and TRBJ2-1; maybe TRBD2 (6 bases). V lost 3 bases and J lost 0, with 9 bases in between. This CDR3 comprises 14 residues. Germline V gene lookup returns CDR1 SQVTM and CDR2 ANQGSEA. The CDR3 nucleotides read TGCAGCGTTGATGGGCGGGGCTCCTACAATGAGCAGTTCTTC. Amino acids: CSVDGRGSYNEQFF.

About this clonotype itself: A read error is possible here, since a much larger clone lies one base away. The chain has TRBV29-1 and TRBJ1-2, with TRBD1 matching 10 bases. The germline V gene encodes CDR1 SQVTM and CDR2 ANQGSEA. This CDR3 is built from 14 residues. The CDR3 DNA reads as TGCGGCGTTGAAGGGGGGACAGGGGAATATGGCTACACCTTC. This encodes CGVEGGTGEYGYTF.

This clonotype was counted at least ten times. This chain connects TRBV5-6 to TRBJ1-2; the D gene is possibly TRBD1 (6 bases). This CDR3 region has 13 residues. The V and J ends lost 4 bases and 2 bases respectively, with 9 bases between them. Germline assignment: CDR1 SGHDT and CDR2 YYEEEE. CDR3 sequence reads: CASSPDRNYGYTF. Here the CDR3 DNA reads TGTGCCAGCAGCCCAGACAGGAACTATGGCTACACCTTC.

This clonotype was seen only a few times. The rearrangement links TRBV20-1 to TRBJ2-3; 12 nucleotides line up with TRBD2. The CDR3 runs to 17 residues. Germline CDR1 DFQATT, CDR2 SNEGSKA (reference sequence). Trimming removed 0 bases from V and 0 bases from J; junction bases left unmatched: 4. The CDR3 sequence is CSARDFGTSGSTDTQYF. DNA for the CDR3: TGCAGTGCTAGAGATTTCGGGACTAGCGGGAGCACAGATACGCAGTATTTT.

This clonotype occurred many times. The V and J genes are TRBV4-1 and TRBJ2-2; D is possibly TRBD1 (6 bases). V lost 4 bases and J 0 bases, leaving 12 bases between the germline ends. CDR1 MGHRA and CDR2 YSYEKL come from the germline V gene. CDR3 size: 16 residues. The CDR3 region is CASSPSGTPNTGELFF. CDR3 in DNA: TGCGCCAGCAGCCCGTCCGGGACACCGAACACCGGGGAGCTGTTTTTT.

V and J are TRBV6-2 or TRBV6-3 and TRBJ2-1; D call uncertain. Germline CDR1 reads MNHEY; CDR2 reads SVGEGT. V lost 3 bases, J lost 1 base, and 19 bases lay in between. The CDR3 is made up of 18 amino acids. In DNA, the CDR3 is TGTGCCAGCAGTTATACGCTACGTCAGGTATCTTCCTACAATGAGCAGTTCTTC. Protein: CASSYTLRQVSSYNEQFF.

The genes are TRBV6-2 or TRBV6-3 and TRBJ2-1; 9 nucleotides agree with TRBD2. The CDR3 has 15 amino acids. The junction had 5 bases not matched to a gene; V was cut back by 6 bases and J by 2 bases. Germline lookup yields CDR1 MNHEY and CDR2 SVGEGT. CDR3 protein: CASSPLAGTYNEQFF. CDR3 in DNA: TGTGCCAGCAGCCCCCTAGCGGGGACCTACAATGAGCAGTTCTTC.

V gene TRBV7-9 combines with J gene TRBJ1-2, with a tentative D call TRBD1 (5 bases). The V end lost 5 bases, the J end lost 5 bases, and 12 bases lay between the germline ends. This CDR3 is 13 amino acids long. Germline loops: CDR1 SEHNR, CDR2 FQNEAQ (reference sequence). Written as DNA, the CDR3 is TGTGCCAGCAGCCAAGCAGGGCGATATGGCTACACCTTC. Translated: CASSQAGRYGYTF.

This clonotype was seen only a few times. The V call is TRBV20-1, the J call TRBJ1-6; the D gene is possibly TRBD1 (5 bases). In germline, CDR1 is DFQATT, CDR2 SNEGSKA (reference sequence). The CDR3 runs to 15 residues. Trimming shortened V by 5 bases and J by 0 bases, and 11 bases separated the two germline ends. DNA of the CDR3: TGCAGTGCTGGGGATGACAGCTCCTATAATTCACCCCTCCACTTT. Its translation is CSAGDDSSYNSPLHF.

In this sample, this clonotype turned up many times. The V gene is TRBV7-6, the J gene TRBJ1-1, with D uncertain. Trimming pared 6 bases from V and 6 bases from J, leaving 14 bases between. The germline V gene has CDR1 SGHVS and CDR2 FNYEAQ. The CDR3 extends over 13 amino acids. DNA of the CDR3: TGTGCCAGCAGTGCAGCGGGAATCTCTGAAGCTTTCTTT. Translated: CASSAAGISEAFF.

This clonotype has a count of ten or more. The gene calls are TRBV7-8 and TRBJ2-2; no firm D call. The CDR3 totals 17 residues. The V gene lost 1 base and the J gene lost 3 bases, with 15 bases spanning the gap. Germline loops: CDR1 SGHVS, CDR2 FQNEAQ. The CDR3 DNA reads TGTGCCAGCAGCTTAGACGGGCAGGCGTTTTACACCGGGGAGCTGTTTTTT. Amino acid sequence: CASSLDGQAFYTGELFF.

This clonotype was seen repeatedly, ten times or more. The CDR3 is CASSGLAGLSSYNEQFF. In DNA, the CDR3 is TGTGCCAGCAGTGGACTAGCGGGGCTAAGCTCCTACAATGAGCAGTTCTTC. This rearrangement joins TRBV2 to TRBJ2-1, with 11 bases matching TRBD2. The CDR3 consists of 17 residues. Germline-derived CDR1 and CDR2 are SNHLY and FYNNEI. V shed 4 bases, J shed 0 bases, and the junction held 5 bases outside the gene matches.

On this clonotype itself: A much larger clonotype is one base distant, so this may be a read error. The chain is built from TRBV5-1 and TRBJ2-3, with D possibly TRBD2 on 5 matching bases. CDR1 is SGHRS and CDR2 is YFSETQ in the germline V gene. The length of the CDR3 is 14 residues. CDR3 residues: CASSFYGLTDTQNF. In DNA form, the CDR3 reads TGCGCCAGCAGCTTTTACGGACTCACAGATACGCAGAATTTT.

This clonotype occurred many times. DNA for the CDR3: TGTGCCAGCAGCCTCAGCACAGGGCACACTGAAGCTTTCTTT. Translated, it gives CASSLSTGHTEAFF. The chain is built from TRBV11-3 and TRBJ1-1, with a weak D call TRBD1 (6 bases). The length of the CDR3 is 14 residues. Trimming removed 5 bases at V and 3 bases at J, with 13 bases between. CDR1 is SGHNT and CDR2 is YENEEA in the germline V gene.

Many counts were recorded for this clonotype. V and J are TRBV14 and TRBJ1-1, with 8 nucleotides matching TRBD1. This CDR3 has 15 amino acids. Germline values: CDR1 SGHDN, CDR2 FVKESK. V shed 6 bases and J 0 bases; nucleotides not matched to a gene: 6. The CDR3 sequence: CASRSGQGLNTEAFF. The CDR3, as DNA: TGTGCCAGCAGAAGTGGACAGGGATTGAACACTGAAGCTTTCTTT.

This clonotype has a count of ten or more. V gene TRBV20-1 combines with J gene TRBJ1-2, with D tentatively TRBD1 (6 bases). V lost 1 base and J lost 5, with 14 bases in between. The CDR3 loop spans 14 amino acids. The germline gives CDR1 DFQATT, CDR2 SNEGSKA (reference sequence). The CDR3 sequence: CSARVLDRIYGYTF. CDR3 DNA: TGCAGTGCTAGAGTATTAGACAGGATTTATGGCTACACCTTC.